The entry that follows covers one T cell receptor beta chain sequence. These data come from a study of blood T cells in healthy people across ages. Germline V gene lookup returns CDR1 DFQATT and CDR2 SNEGSKA (reference sequence). Trimming stripped 1 base from V and 3 bases from J, with 13 bases between. The CDR3 contains 14 residues. The second PCR ran roughly 7 to 12 cycles with a sample-barcoded 5' primer and J-beta primers. TCRdb re-analysed the 5' RACE reads in MiXCR, keeping a single row per CDR3 protein. In the table there are about 1 million distinct CDR3 sequences, 45% of which are singletons.

This chain connects TRBV20-1 to TRBJ2-7; a weak D match, TRBD2 (6 bases). This receptor was obtained from an older woman in good health. Sequencing was done on a sample of blood. The CDR3 DNA reads as TGCAGTGCTAGAGTCCCCCGGGGGAACTACGAGCAGTACTTC. It translates to CSARVPRGNYEQYF.